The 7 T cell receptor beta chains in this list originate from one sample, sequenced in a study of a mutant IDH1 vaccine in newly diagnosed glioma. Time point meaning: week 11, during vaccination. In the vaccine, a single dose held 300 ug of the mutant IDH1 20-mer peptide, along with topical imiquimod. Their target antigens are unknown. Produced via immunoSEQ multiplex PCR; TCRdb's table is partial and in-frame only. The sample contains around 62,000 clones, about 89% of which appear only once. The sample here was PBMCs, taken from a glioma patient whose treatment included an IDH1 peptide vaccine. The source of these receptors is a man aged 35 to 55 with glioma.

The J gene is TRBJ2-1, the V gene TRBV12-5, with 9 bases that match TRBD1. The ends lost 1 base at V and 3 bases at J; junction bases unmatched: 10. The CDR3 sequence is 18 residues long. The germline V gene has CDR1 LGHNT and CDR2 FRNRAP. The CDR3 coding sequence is TGTGCTAGTGGTTTGGAGGGAATACAGGGGGCAGGCTACAATGAGCAGTTCTTC. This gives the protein CASGLEGIQGAGYNEQFF.

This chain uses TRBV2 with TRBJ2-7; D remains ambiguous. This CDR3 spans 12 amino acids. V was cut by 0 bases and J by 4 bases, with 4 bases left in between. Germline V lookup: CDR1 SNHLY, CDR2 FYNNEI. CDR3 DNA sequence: TGTGCCAGCAGTGAAGCAGGGTACGAGCAGTACTTC. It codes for CASSEAGYEQYF.

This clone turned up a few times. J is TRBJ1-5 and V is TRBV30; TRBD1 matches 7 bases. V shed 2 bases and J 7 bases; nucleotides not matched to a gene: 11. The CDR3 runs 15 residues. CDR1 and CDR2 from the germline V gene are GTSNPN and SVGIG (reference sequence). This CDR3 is CAWSSRQGRDQPQHF. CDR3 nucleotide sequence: TGTGCCTGGAGTTCCCGACAGGGCCGGGACCAGCCCCAGCATTTT. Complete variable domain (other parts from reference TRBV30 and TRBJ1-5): SQTIHQWPATLVQPVGSPLSLECTVEGTSNPNLYWYRQAAGRGLQLLFYSVGIGQISSEVPQNLSASRPQDRQFILSSKKLLLSDSGFYLCAWSSRQGRDQPQHFGDGTRLSIL.

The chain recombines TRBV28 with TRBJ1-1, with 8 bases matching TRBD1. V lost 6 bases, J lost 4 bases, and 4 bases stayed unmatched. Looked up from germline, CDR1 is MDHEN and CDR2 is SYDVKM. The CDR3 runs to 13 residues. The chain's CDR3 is CASRQGGGTEAFF. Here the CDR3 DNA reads TGTGCCAGCAGACAGGGGGGGGGCACTGAAGCTTTCTTT.

The CDR3 spells CASRGDGNTEAFF. As DNA, the CDR3 is TGTGCCAGCAGGGGGGACGGGAACACTGAAGCTTTCTTT. V is TRBV6-6 and J is TRBJ1-1; D perhaps matches TRBD1 (5 bases). The V gene's germline CDR1 is MNHNY and CDR2 SVGAGI (reference sequence). V was shortened by 6 bases and J by 1 base, with 9 bases between the two germline ends. There are 13 residues in the CDR3.

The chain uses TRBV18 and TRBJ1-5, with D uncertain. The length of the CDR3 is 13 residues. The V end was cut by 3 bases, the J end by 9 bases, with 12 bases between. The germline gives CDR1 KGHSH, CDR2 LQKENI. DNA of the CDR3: TGTGCCAGCTCACCGACTGAATCATGGCCCCAGCATTTT. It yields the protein CASSPTESWPQHF. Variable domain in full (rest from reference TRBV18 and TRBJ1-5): NAGVMQNPRHLVRRRGQEARLRCSPMKGHSHVYWYRQLPEEGLKFMVYLQKENIIDESGMPKERFSAEFPKEGPSILRIQQVVRGDSAAYFCASSPTESWPQHFGDGTRLSIL.

CDR3 coding DNA: TGTGCCAGCAGCTTAGTCCCAGTCAGTTCCTACGAGCAGTACTTC. It encodes CASSLVPVSSYEQYF. The rearrangement links TRBV11-1 to TRBJ2-7; D is uncertain. Per the germline V gene, CDR1 is SGHAT and CDR2 is FQDESV (reference sequence). Trimming took 1 base from V and 1 from J, leaving 11 bases between them. The CDR3 covers 15 residues.